One sample yielded the 15 T cell receptor beta chains listed below, sequenced in a study of radiotherapy plus CTLA-4 blockade in lung cancer. Clones were read by immunoSEQ multiplex PCR, and TCRdb kept only the in-frame ones, dropping some. The sample gives about 50,000 clones, just under 85% of which show up once; around 4.8% is in the top ten. Source: peripheral blood, taken from a patient treated with radiotherapy plus ipilimumab. Source of these receptors: a human donor with non-small cell lung cancer whose response to radiotherapy plus ipilimumab could not be evaluated.

The chain is built from TRBV15 and TRBJ1-4, with 10 bases fitting TRBD1. The CDR3 loop spans 15 amino acids. Germline V gene data show CDR1 as LNHNV and CDR2 as YYDKDF (reference sequence). J was trimmed by 5 bases and V by 3 bases; bases with no gene match: 3. The DNA of the CDR3 is TGTGCCACCAGCAGGGGGGGACAGGGGAATGAAAAACTGTTTTTT. It codes for CATSRGGQGNEKLFF. The entire variable domain, with the rest obtained from reference TRBV15 and TRBJ1-4, is as follows: DAMVIQNPRYQVTQFGKPVTLSCSQTLNHNVMYWYQQKSSQAPKLLFHYYDKDFNNEADTPDNFQSRRPNTSFCFLDIRSPGLGDTAMYLCATSRGGQGNEKLFFGSGTQLSVL.

The rearrangement uses TRBV6-5 and TRBJ1-4; a possible D gene is TRBD1 (5 bases). In germline, CDR1 is MNHEY, CDR2 SVGAGI. With 8 bases removed from V and 3 bases from J, the gap between germline ends came to 13 bases. This CDR3 spans 14 amino acids. CDR3 amino acids: CASSGGVANEKLFF. DNA for the CDR3: TGTGCCAGCTCCGGGGGGGTGGCTAATGAAAAACTGTTTTTT.

The chain links TRBV2 to TRBJ2-3; 13 bases are shared with TRBD2. Germline V gives CDR1 SNHLY, CDR2 FYNNEI. The CDR3 length is 14 residues. V trimming: 8 bases; J trimming: 5 bases; junction bases outside the gene matches: 4. The CDR3: CASATSGRGDTQYF. CDR3 DNA: TGTGCCAGCGCTACTAGCGGGAGGGGAGATACGCAGTATTTT. Combining the CDR3 with reference TRBV2 and TRBJ2-3 gives the whole variable domain EPEVTQTPSHQVTQMGQEVILRCVPISNHLYFYWYRQILGQKVEFLVSFYNNEISEKSEIFDDQFSVERPDGSNFTLKIRSTKLEDSAMYFCASATSGRGDTQYFGPGTRLTVL.

This chain connects TRBV5-6 to TRBJ2-2, with a possible D match to TRBD1 (5 bases). Germline CDR1 is SGHDT and CDR2 is YYEEEE. Trimming removed 1 base at V and 2 bases at J, with 12 bases between. The CDR3 extends over 16 amino acids. Here the CDR3 DNA reads TGTGCCAGCAGCTTGTGGATGCAGGGCAACACCGGGGAGCTGTTTTTT. Protein sequence: CASSLWMQGNTGELFF. Full variable domain (rest looked up from reference TRBV5-6 and TRBJ2-2): DAGVTQSPTHLIKTRGQQVTLRCSPKSGHDTVSWYQQALGQGPQFIFQYYEEEERQRGNFPDRFSGHQFPNYSSELNVNALLLGDSALYLCASSLWMQGNTGELFFGEGSRLTVL.

With respect to this clone: One end of the junction does not line up with germline, which may come from a read error. The chain combines TRBV6-4 with TRBJ2-7, with a tentative D call TRBD2 (6 bases). Germline V lookup: CDR1 MRHNA, CDR2 SNTAGT. CDR3 length equals 16 residues. The DNA of the CDR3 is TGTGCCAGCAGTGAGATACCGGACTATCGCTCCGACGAGCAGTACTTC. This gives the protein CASSEIPDYRSDEQYF.

The genes are TRBV29-1 and TRBJ1-1, with 11 bases fitting TRBD1. The V gene end was trimmed by 7 bases and the J gene end by 3 bases; junction bases not matched to a gene: 4. Germline CDR1 reads SQVTM; CDR2 reads ANQGSEA. The CDR3 totals 13 residues. CDR3 sequence: CSAGQGAHTEAFF. Written as DNA, the CDR3 is TGCAGCGCCGGACAGGGGGCGCACACTGAAGCTTTCTTT.

This clone was observed a single time. The rearrangement links TRBV7-9 to TRBJ2-4; 11 bases fit TRBD2. Trimming removed 4 bases from V and 5 bases from J; junction bases left unmatched: 10. CDR3 length equals 17 residues. CDR1 and CDR2 from the germline V gene are SEHNR and FQNEAQ (reference sequence). CDR3 coding DNA: TGTGCCAGCAGCTCTTCTACTAGCGGGGGAACAGAAAACATTCAGTACTTC. Translated: CASSSSTSGGTENIQYF.

V and J are TRBV12-2 and TRBJ2-7; the table names TRBD2, a call not compared with the DNA. TRBV12-2 is deemed a pseudogene. The CDR3 extends over 16 amino acids. CDR3 in amino acids: CASRLFSSGSTHEQYF. The CDR3 bases are TGTGCAAGTCGCTTGTTCTCTAGCGGGAGTACCCACGAGCAGTACTTC.

The V call is TRBV7-3, the J call TRBJ2-6, with a weak D call TRBD2 (6 bases). CDR1 is SGHTA and CDR2 is FQGTGA in the germline V gene. There are 14 residues in the CDR3. Trimming left V 7 bases short and J 2 bases short, with 9 bases between. CDR3 in amino acids: CASKAGAGANVLTF. For the CDR3, the DNA is TGTGCCAGCAAAGCGGGCGCTGGGGCCAACGTCCTGACTTTC.

This chain joins TRBV11-1 and TRBJ2-3, with D tentatively TRBD2 (5 bases). CDR3 length: 15 amino acids. Germline V gene data show CDR1 as SGHAT and CDR2 as FQDESV (reference sequence). Trimming removed 2 bases at V and 0 bases at J, with 9 bases between. In nucleotides, the CDR3 is TGTGCCAGCAGCTTACGAGCGGCTAGCACAGATACGCAGTATTTT. As protein: CASSLRAASTDTQYF.

The rearrangement uses TRBV19 and TRBJ1-5, with 8 bases that match TRBD1. The length of the CDR3 is 15 residues. Germline V lookup: CDR1 LNHDA, CDR2 SQIVND (reference sequence). After removal of 7 bases from V and 4 bases from J, the junction contained 9 bases not matched to a gene. CDR3 amino acids: CASKTTGEGNQPQHF. The CDR3 coding sequence is TGTGCCAGTAAGACGACAGGGGAGGGGAATCAGCCCCAGCATTTT.

The rearrangement uses TRBV29-1 and TRBJ2-4; maybe TRBD1 (5 bases). CDR3 length equals 13 residues. Germline V CDR1 and CDR2: SQVTM, ANQGSEA. V was shortened by 3 bases and J by 10 bases, with 16 bases between the two germline ends. The CDR3 DNA reads TGCAGCGTTGATGGGGCCGGCCCCAAAATTCAGTACTTC. Encoded protein: CSVDGAGPKIQYF.

The chain links TRBV28 to TRBJ1-5; D is perhaps TRBD1 (6 bases). CDR1 is MDHEN, CDR2 SYDVKM, per germline. The ends were cut back, 3 bases at V and 5 bases at J, with 11 bases in the middle. CDR3 size: 14 residues. CDR3 sequence reads: CASSFPDRYQPQHF. The CDR3, as DNA: TGTGCCAGCAGTTTCCCCGACAGGTATCAGCCCCAGCATTTT.

The V call is TRBV18, the J call TRBJ2-7; D possibly corresponds to TRBD1 (5 bases). Trimming cost V 6 bases and J 7 bases, with 10 bases left between them. This CDR3 is 11 amino acids long. In germline, CDR1 is KGHSH, CDR2 LQKENI. In nucleotides, the CDR3 is TGTGCCAGCTCCCTCGACAGAGAGCAGTACTTC. Protein product: CASSLDREQYF.

This chain links TRBV9 with TRBJ2-5, with D possibly matching TRBD2 (5 bases). The ends were cut back, 7 bases at V and 4 bases at J, with 14 bases in the middle. The CDR3 consists of 13 residues. Germline lookup yields CDR1 SGDLS and CDR2 YYNGEE. CDR3 in DNA: TGTGCCAGCGCGTCCGGGAATGTAGAGACCCAGTACTTC. Translated: CASASGNVETQYF.